This is a list of T cell receptor beta chains from one sample in a study of Graves' ophthalmopathy and Graves' hyperthyroidism. TCRdb called the multiplex PCR reads again in MiXCR, with one record for every CDR3 protein. Seen here are about 1.1 million distinct CDR3 sequences, about 35% observed once, and the top ten hold around 10%. The sequenced material came from peripheral blood or thyroid tissue (not recorded which). Every receptor here comes from an adult man with Graves' hyperthyroidism. The CDR3 runs from the conserved cysteine through the conserved F or W. D genes are given only for firm matches. The listing skips clone size in some rows; elsewhere it reads once, few, many or a size class.

v_gene,d_gene,abundance,j_gene,CDR3aa,CDR3nt
TRBV20-1,TRBD2,-,TRBJ2-7,CSANHGSGSPYEQYF,TGCAGTGCTAATCATGGAAGCGGGAGCCCCTACGAGCAGTACTTC
TRBV10-3,TRBD1,-,TRBJ2-5,CATQTGGSGETQYF,TGTGCCACGCAAACAGGGGGCTCGGGGGAGACCCAGTACTTC
TRBV3-1,TRBD1,few,TRBJ2-7,CASSRRQGDPYEQYF,TGTGCCAGCAGCCGTCGACAGGGGGACCCTTACGAGCAGTACTTC
TRBV7-9,TRBD1,few,TRBJ1-1,CASSLYLRTGSISDTEAFF,TGTGCCAGCAGCTTATATCTGAGGACAGGGAGCATTTCGGACACTGAAGCTTTCTTT
TRBV20-1,TRBD1,many,TRBJ1-6,CSASGQGFRSLHF,TGCAGTGCTAGCGGACAGGGTTTCAGGTCCCTCCACTTT
TRBV5-1,-,many,TRBJ1-5,CASSLAPGSHQPQHF,TGCGCCAGCAGCTTGGCCCCTGGTTCACATCAGCCCCAGCATTTT
TRBV18,TRBD1,-,TRBJ2-6,CASSTGASGANVLTF,TGTGCCAGCTCAACAGGGGCGTCAGGGGCCAACGTCCTGACTTTC
TRBV7-2,-,many,TRBJ1-2,CASSLGTRSYGYTF,TGTGCCAGCAGCTTAGGGACACGAAGCTATGGCTACACCTTC
TRBV12-3/TRBV12-4,-,-,TRBJ1-2,CASSTPEGVYGYTF,TGTGCCAGCAGCACCCCTGAGGGGGTTTATGGCTACACCTTC
TRBV24-1,TRBD1,few,TRBJ2-3,CATSDPDREATSTDTQYF,TGTGCCACCAGTGACCCCGACAGGGAAGCTACTAGCACAGATACGCAGTATTTT
TRBV24-1,-,many,TRBJ2-7,CATSDGQVSYEQYF,TGTGCCACCAGTGATGGCCAAGTCTCCTACGAGCAGTACTTC
TRBV7-9,-,-,TRBJ1-1,CASSYAGTGVGETEAFF,TGTGCCAGCAGTTACGCCGGGACCGGGGTTGGAGAAACTGAAGCTTTCTTT
TRBV7-9,-,-,TRBJ1-2,CASSSYTGSYGYTF,TGTGCCAGCAGCTCATACACAGGGAGTTATGGCTACACCTTC
TRBV20-1,-,-,TRBJ1-2,CSAPPNSFSYGYTF,TGCAGTGCTCCGCCCAACTCTTTTAGCTATGGCTACACCTTC
TRBV3-1,-,few,TRBJ2-7,CASSQKIHPYEQYF,TGTGCCAGCAGCCAAAAGATCCATCCCTACGAGCAGTACTTC
TRBV4-3,-,-,TRBJ1-5,CASSQYRESQPQHF,TGCGCCAGCAGCCAATACCGGGAGAGTCAGCCCCAGCATTTT
TRBV25-1,TRBD1,many,TRBJ1-2,CASSPPGQGPSGYTF,TGTGCCAGCAGCCCTCCGGGACAGGGTCCGAGTGGCTACACCTTC
TRBV10-3,-,many,TRBJ2-7,CAISESSYYEQYF,TGTGCCATCAGTGAGTCGAGCTACTACGAGCAGTACTTC
TRBV7-9,-,once,TRBJ1-2,CASTVVVGAGKGSNYGYTF,TGTGCCAGCACCGTAGTCGTGGGGGCGGGTAAGGGATCTAACTATGGCTACACCTTC
TRBV25-1,-,-,TRBJ1-6,CASSELAVGNSPLHF,TGTGCCAGCAGTGAATTGGCAGTCGGAAATTCACCCCTCCACTTT
TRBV7-3,-,few,TRBJ1-6,CASKNGASTSPLHF,TGTGCCAGCAAGAATGGGGCATCAACTTCACCCCTCCACTTT
TRBV5-1,-,-,TRBJ1-1,CASSLSMGQENTEAFF,TGCGCCAGCAGCTTGAGTATGGGGCAGGAAAACACTGAAGCTTTCTTT
TRBV19,TRBD1,-,TRBJ1-4,CASSIVRDSNEKLFF,TGTGCCAGTAGTATAGTCCGGGACAGTAATGAAAAACTGTTTTTT